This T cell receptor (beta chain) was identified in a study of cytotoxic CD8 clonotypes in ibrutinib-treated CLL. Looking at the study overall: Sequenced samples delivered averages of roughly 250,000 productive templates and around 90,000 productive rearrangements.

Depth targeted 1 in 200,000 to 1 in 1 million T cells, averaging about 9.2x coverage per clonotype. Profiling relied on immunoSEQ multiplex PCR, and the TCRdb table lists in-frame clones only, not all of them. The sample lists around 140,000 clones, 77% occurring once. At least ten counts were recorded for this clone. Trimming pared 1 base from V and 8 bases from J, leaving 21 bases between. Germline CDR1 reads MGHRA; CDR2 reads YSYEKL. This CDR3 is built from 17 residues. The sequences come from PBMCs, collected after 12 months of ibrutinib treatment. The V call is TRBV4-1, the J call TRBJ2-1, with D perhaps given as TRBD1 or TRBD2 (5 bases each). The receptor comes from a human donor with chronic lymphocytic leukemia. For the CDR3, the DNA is TGCGCCAGCAGCCAAGGGAGCGGCAGGGCGTTGGGCCATGAGCAGTTCTTC. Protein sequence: CASSQGSGRALGHEQFF.